This is a list of T cell receptor beta chains from one sample in a study of cytomegalovirus exposure and HLA in healthy donors. The method was immunoSEQ multiplex PCR; TCRdb's version includes in-frame clones alone and lacks a portion of them. Of under 200,000 clones detected, about 65% appear once; the ten largest clones hold around 2.8%. The sample was PBMCs. These receptors came from a woman in her 30s in good health and CMV-seronegative. The CDR3 runs from the conserved cysteine through the conserved F or W. Fields, in order: V gene, clone size, J gene, D gene, CDR3 protein, CDR3 DNA. A D gene is named only where the DNA matches it firmly. Size tells how often a clone was seen (once, few, many) or the class of an expanded clone, and some rows leave it out.

v_gene: TRBV6-6
abundance: NA
j_gene: TRBJ1-4
d_gene: TRBD1
CDR3aa: CASSINQGERNEKLFF
CDR3nt: TGTGCCAGCAGCATAAACCAGGGGGAAAGGAATGAAAAACTGTTTTTT

v_gene: TRBV4-3
abundance: few
j_gene: TRBJ2-7
d_gene: NA
CDR3aa: CASSQDSWGQTYEQYF
CDR3nt: TGCGCCAGCAGCCAAGATAGCTGGGGGCAAACCTACGAGCAGTACTTC

v_gene: TRBV20-1
abundance: NA
j_gene: TRBJ2-7
d_gene: NA
CDR3aa: CSAVWGGQYF
CDR3nt: TGCAGTGCCGTCTGGGGGGGCCAATACTTC

v_gene: TRBV7-9
abundance: NA
j_gene: TRBJ2-7
d_gene: TRBD2
CDR3aa: CASCNTSGRAREQYF
CDR3nt: TGTGCCAGCTGCAATACTAGCGGGAGGGCCAGGGAGCAGTACTTC

v_gene: TRBV27
abundance: NA
j_gene: TRBJ2-7
d_gene: NA
CDR3aa: CASSLSHSFYEQYF
CDR3nt: TGTGCCAGCAGTTTATCGCACAGCTTCTACGAGCAGTACTTC

v_gene: TRBV10-3
abundance: NA
j_gene: TRBJ1-2
d_gene: TRBD1
CDR3aa: CAISDDRGIHGYTF
CDR3nt: TGTGCCATCAGTGATGACAGGGGGATCCATGGCTACACCTTC

v_gene: TRBV7-3
abundance: NA
j_gene: TRBJ2-4
d_gene: NA
CDR3aa: CASSRGGDNIQYF
CDR3nt: TGTGCCAGCAGCAGAGGGGGGGACAACATTCAGTACTTC

v_gene: TRBV5-1
abundance: few
j_gene: TRBJ1-4
d_gene: NA
CDR3aa: CASNRGSGGGEKLFF
CDR3nt: TGCGCCAGCAACCGGGGATCTGGAGGCGGTGAAAAACTGTTTTTT

v_gene: TRBV7-2
abundance: NA
j_gene: TRBJ2-7
d_gene: NA
CDR3aa: CASSPGAGGREQYF
CDR3nt: TGTGCCAGCAGCCCGGGGGCAGGGGGTCGCGAGCAGTACTTC

v_gene: TRBV27
abundance: NA
j_gene: TRBJ2-7
d_gene: TRBD1
CDR3aa: CASSPAKIQGIPPYEQYF
CDR3nt: TGTGCCAGCAGTCCAGCTAAAATACAGGGGATCCCGCCCTACGAGCAGTACTTC

v_gene: TRBV29-1
abundance: NA
j_gene: TRBJ1-2
d_gene: TRBD1
CDR3aa: CSVGQGDKYGYTF
CDR3nt: TGCAGCGTCGGACAGGGGGACAAGTATGGCTACACCTTC

v_gene: TRBV18
abundance: NA
j_gene: TRBJ2-7
d_gene: TRBD1
CDR3aa: CASSPPGQVGTLTYEQYF
CDR3nt: TGTGCCAGCTCACCACCGGGACAGGTCGGGACGTTGACCTACGAGCAGTACTTC

v_gene: TRBV28
abundance: NA
j_gene: TRBJ2-4
d_gene: TRBD2
CDR3aa: CASSLGGVDIQYF
CDR3nt: TGTGCCAGCAGCCTGGGGGGGGTTGACATTCAGTACTTC

v_gene: TRBV29-1
abundance: NA
j_gene: TRBJ2-7
d_gene: TRBD2
CDR3aa: CSVGKSGSYEQYF
CDR3nt: TGCAGCGTGGGAAAGAGCGGGAGTTATGAGCAGTACTTC

v_gene: TRBV10-3
abundance: once
j_gene: TRBJ1-1
d_gene: TRBD1
CDR3aa: CAISAGQGVTEAFF
CDR3nt: TGTGCCATCAGCGCGGGACAGGGGGTTACTGAAGCTTTCTTT

v_gene: TRBV10-3
abundance: few
j_gene: TRBJ2-5
d_gene: TRBD2
CDR3aa: CAISERTRRRETQYF
CDR3nt: TGTGCCATCAGTGAGAGGACTAGAAGAAGGGAGACCCAGTACTTC

v_gene: TRBV7-3
abundance: once
j_gene: TRBJ2-3
d_gene: NA
CDR3aa: CASSLWTGVGTDTQYF
CDR3nt: TGTGCCAGCAGCTTATGGACGGGAGTGGGCACAGATACGCAGTATTTT

v_gene: TRBV4-1
abundance: NA
j_gene: TRBJ2-2
d_gene: NA
CDR3aa: CASSQSAGWNTGELFF
CDR3nt: TGCGCCAGCAGCCAGTCTGCCGGGTGGAACACCGGGGAGCTGTTTTTT

v_gene: TRBV29-1
abundance: NA
j_gene: TRBJ1-6
d_gene: TRBD1
CDR3aa: CSVADRGNSPLHF
CDR3nt: TGCAGCGTTGCGGACAGGGGGAATTCACCCCTCCACTTT

v_gene: TRBV6-1
abundance: NA
j_gene: TRBJ1-1
d_gene: NA
CDR3aa: CASRMGQNTEAFF
CDR3nt: TGTGCCAGCAGAATGGGACAGAACACTGAAGCTTTCTTT

v_gene: TRBV5-5
abundance: NA
j_gene: TRBJ1-2
d_gene: TRBD1
CDR3aa: CASSSRTGDPYGYTF
CDR3nt: TGTGCCAGCAGCTCGAGGACAGGGGATCCCTATGGCTACACCTTC

v_gene: TRBV4-1
abundance: NA
j_gene: TRBJ2-2
d_gene: NA
CDR3aa: CASSPLGLAGTGELFF
CDR3nt: TGCGCCAGCAGCCCCTTGGGGCTCGCCGGCACCGGGGAGCTGTTTTTT

v_gene: TRBV19
abundance: NA
j_gene: TRBJ1-5
d_gene: TRBD1
CDR3aa: CASSIDGQGFQPQHF
CDR3nt: TGTGCCAGTAGTATAGATGGACAGGGGTTTCAGCCCCAGCATTTT

v_gene: TRBV29-1
abundance: NA
j_gene: TRBJ2-3
d_gene: NA
CDR3aa: CSVAFTVTDTQYF
CDR3nt: TGCAGCGTTGCGTTCACAGTTACAGATACGCAGTATTTT

v_gene: TRBV19
abundance: NA
j_gene: TRBJ2-7
d_gene: NA
CDR3aa: CASSIFPYSYEQYF
CDR3nt: TGTGCCAGTAGTATCTTCCCGTATTCCTACGAGCAGTACTTC

v_gene: TRBV7-8
abundance: few
j_gene: TRBJ1-2
d_gene: TRBD1
CDR3aa: CASSSRDRGLSYTF
CDR3nt: TGTGCCAGCAGCTCCCGAGACAGGGGGCTTAGCTACACCTTC

v_gene: TRBV11-2
abundance: NA
j_gene: TRBJ2-2
d_gene: NA
CDR3aa: CASSLIRTPGELFF
CDR3nt: TGTGCCAGCAGCTTAATAAGGACTCCCGGGGAGCTGTTTTTT

v_gene: TRBV7-6
abundance: once
j_gene: TRBJ2-2
d_gene: NA
CDR3aa: CASSLMANTGELFF
CDR3nt: TGTGCCAGCAGCTTAATGGCTAACACCGGGGAGCTGTTTTTT